This entry lists 25 T cell receptor beta chains sequenced from one sample in a study of blood T cells in healthy people across ages (dated by TCRdb to about 2015). Libraries were prepared through 5' RACE. Sequencing was performed on an Illumina HiSeq 2500. A second PCR of about 6 to 11 cycles was performed with a sample-barcoded 5' primer and a J-beta primer mix. TCRdb handled the public reads itself, with Q25 trimming in fastp and clone calling in MiXCR, and kept productive beta chains. Every entry covers one CDR3 protein and lists the most common genes and DNA from its rows. This sample has about 1.6 million distinct CDR3 sequences in its table, and 30% to 40% of those were observed once. The top ten clones comprise 11% of the sample. Sequencing input: blood. These receptors came from a woman aged 30 to 39 in good health.

The V gene is TRBV4-1, the J gene TRBJ2-5; TRBD1 might be the D (5 bases). The DNA matches TRBJ2-7 better at its end, which makes the J call doubtful. CDR3 length equals 16 residues. Per germline, CDR1 MGHRA and CDR2 YSYEKL. The CDR3 coding sequence is TGCGCCAGCAGCCAAGATTTGCGACTTACAGGTTACGAGCAGTACTTC. It translates to CASSQDLRLTGYEQYF.

There are a few counts of this clonotype. This chain uses TRBV21-1 with TRBJ2-7; the table's D call, TRBD1, was not checked against the DNA. TRBV21-1 is termed a pseudogene. The CDR3 contains 18 residues. This CDR3 is CASSKALPGEISAYEQYF. Written as DNA, the CDR3 is TGTGCCAGCAGCAAAGCGCTGCCGGGGGAGATTTCGGCCTACGAGCAGTACTTC.

Comment on this clonotype: Germline and junction disagree at one end, which may indicate a read error. The chain joins TRBV28 to TRBJ1-4, with D possibly TRBD1 on 5 matching bases. Looked up from germline, CDR1 is MDHEN and CDR2 is SYDVKM. This CDR3 is 15 amino acids long. Here the CDR3 DNA reads TGTGCCCGCAGTACATACAGGACAACTAGTGAAAAACTGTTTTTT. It yields the protein CARSTYRTTSEKLFF.

The V and J genes are TRBV2 and TRBJ2-1; TRBD2 matches 13 bases. This CDR3 is built from 15 residues. Germline CDR1 and CDR2: SNHLY and FYNNEI. V shed 6 bases and J 9 bases; nucleotides not matched to a gene: 8. The CDR3 spells CASRPTSGGVVEQFF. Written as DNA, the CDR3 is TGTGCCAGCAGGCCTACTAGCGGGGGGGTCGTTGAGCAGTTCTTC.

This chain connects TRBV10-3 to TRBJ2-7, with D perhaps matching TRBD1 (5 bases). V lost 8 bases and J lost 6, with 14 bases in between. Germline V gene data show CDR1 as ENHRY and CDR2 as SYGVKD. The length of the CDR3 is 12 residues. The CDR3 DNA sequence: TGTGCCATCCAAGACAGTGTCGGCGAGCAGTACTTC. Its translation is CAIQDSVGEQYF.

This clonotype came up many times. This chain connects TRBV29-1 to TRBJ2-1, with TRBD1 matching 7 bases. This CDR3 spans 13 amino acids. V lost 6 bases and J lost 7; bases outside the gene matches: 9. Germline lookup yields CDR1 SQVTM and CDR2 ANQGSEA. In nucleotides, the CDR3 is TGCAGCGTGACAGGGTTTGTAGGGAATGAGCAGTTCTTC. Translating it yields CSVTGFVGNEQFF.

In this sample, this clonotype turned up many times. The gene calls are TRBV3-1 and TRBJ2-7, with D possibly TRBD1 on 7 matching bases. In germline, CDR1 is LGHDT, CDR2 YNNKEL (reference sequence). This CDR3 region has 18 residues. Trimming left V 0 bases short and J 4 bases short, with 22 bases between. This CDR3 is CASSQDQGGGVLPYEQYF. CDR3 coding DNA: TGTGCCAGCAGCCAAGATCAAGGAGGGGGCGTTCTCCCTTACGAGCAGTACTTC.

This clonotype showed up just a few times. J is TRBJ2-7 and V is TRBV20-1; 11 nucleotides line up with TRBD1. The CDR3 loop spans 13 amino acids. Trimming at V came to 3 bases and at J to 6 bases, leaving 4 bases not matched to a gene. Germline loops: CDR1 DFQATT, CDR2 SNEGSKA (reference sequence). This CDR3 reads CSASVGQGGEQYF. CDR3 bases: TGCAGTGCTAGTGTGGGACAGGGGGGCGAGCAGTACTTC.

The J gene is TRBJ1-5, the V gene TRBV18; the D gene is possibly TRBD1 (5 bases). CDR1 is KGHSH, CDR2 LQKENI, per germline. V was cut by 1 base and J by 0 bases, with 7 bases left in between. The CDR3 runs 15 residues. The CDR3 nucleotides are TGTGCCAGCTCACCACGGGACGGTAGCAATCAGCCCCAGCATTTT. Its protein product is CASSPRDGSNQPQHF.

This clonotype was found a few times. Written as DNA, the CDR3 is TGTGCCATCACGGACAGAAGTAACTCTGGGGCCAACGTCCTGACTTTC. It specifies CAITDRSNSGANVLTF. This rearrangement joins TRBV10-3 to TRBJ2-6; TRBD1 is a possible D gene (6 bases). The V gene's germline CDR1 is ENHRY and CDR2 SYGVKD. This CDR3 contains 16 residues. The ends were cut back, 7 bases at V and 0 bases at J, with 13 bases in the middle.

The genes are TRBV28 and TRBJ1-5; 9 bases agree with TRBD1. The CDR3 is made up of 14 amino acids. J gave up 6 bases and V 6 bases, and 6 bases lay outside the gene matches. CDR1 is MDHEN, CDR2 SYDVKM, per germline. CDR3 protein: CASRHRGQGQPQHF. CDR3 DNA: TGTGCCAGCAGACACAGGGGGCAGGGTCAGCCCCAGCATTTT.

The rearrangement links TRBV15 to TRBJ2-3, with D perhaps assigned TRBD1 or TRBD2 (5 bases each). The ends were cut back, 4 bases at V and 0 bases at J, with 11 bases in the middle. The CDR3 spans 15 residues. Germline V lookup: CDR1 LNHNV, CDR2 YYDKDF (reference sequence). The CDR3 loop reads CATSTGGTSTDTQYF. Here the CDR3 DNA reads TGTGCCACCAGCACTGGGGGTACTAGCACAGATACGCAGTATTTT.

There are a few counts of this clonotype. This chain uses TRBV9 with TRBJ2-1; TRBD2 is a possible D gene (5 bases). This CDR3 is built from 13 residues. Looked up from germline, CDR1 is SGDLS and CDR2 is YYNGEE. The germline V and J ends were trimmed by 0 bases and 5 bases, with 6 bases remaining between them. The CDR3 DNA reads TGTGCCAGCAGCGTAGGAGGGAACAATGAGCAGTTCTTC. It codes for CASSVGGNNEQFF.

With regard to this clonotype: A much larger clone sits a single nucleotide away, making a read error possible. The rearrangement uses TRBV4-1 and TRBJ2-7, with 9 bases lining up with TRBD2. The CDR3 length is 14 residues. The V gene's germline CDR1 is MGHRA and CDR2 YSYEKL. J was trimmed by 10 bases and V by 3 bases; bases with no gene match: 10. CDR3 residues: CASSHDGSGGTQYF. The CDR3 DNA reads as TGCGCCAGCAGCCATGATGGTAGCGGGGGAACCCAGTACTTC.

The J gene is TRBJ2-1, the V gene TRBV5-1, with D unresolved. The germline CDR1 and CDR2 sequences are SGHRS and YFSETQ. V gave up 4 bases and J gave up 8 bases, with 10 bases separating them. This CDR3 has 12 residues. This chain's CDR3 is CASSTERDEQFF. For the CDR3, the DNA is TGCGCCAGCAGCACTGAAAGGGATGAGCAGTTCTTC.

The chain is built from TRBV5-5 and TRBJ2-5, with TRBD2 matching 7 bases. CDR3 length equals 16 residues. Looked up from germline, CDR1 is SGHKS and CDR2 is YYEKEE (reference sequence). With 4 bases clipped from V and 3 bases from J, the junction kept 12 bases outside the gene matches. DNA of the CDR3: TGTGCCAGCAGCCCCCTGGGGGGGGTAGGAAAAGAGACCCAGTACTTC. Translating gives CASSPLGGVGKETQYF.

For this clonotype: The junction departs from the called germline gene at one end, perhaps through a read error. The gene calls are TRBV4-1 and TRBJ1-1; tentative D call: TRBD1 (5 bases). This CDR3 has 13 residues. The germline CDR1 and CDR2 sequences are MGHRA and YSYEKL. The CDR3 loop reads CTSNQPPGAEAFF. In DNA form, the CDR3 reads TGCACCAGCAACCAACCCCCGGGGGCTGAAGCTTTCTTT.

The sample holds a few counts of this clonotype. This chain joins TRBV12-3 or TRBV12-4 and TRBJ2-1; maybe TRBD2 (6 bases). The CDR3 has 17 amino acids. Trimming cost V 3 bases and J 1 base, with 16 bases left between them. DNA of the CDR3: TGTGCCAGCAGTTTTCGGGGGACTGCTCTTTCCTACAATGAGCAGTTCTTC. Residues: CASSFRGTALSYNEQFF.

This clonotype was recorded a few times. CDR3: CSAGAGSGSEQYF. CDR3 nucleotide sequence: TGCAGTGCAGGAGCGGGATCGGGCAGCGAGCAGTACTTC. The rearrangement uses TRBV20-1 and TRBJ2-7, with TRBD2 matching over 7 bases. This CDR3 is 13 amino acids long. Trimming at V came to 6 bases and at J to 6 bases, leaving 11 bases not matched to a gene. The germline CDR1 and CDR2 sequences are DFQATT and SNEGSKA (reference sequence).

Regarding this clonotype: Since a much larger clone is just one base distant, this may be a read error. The J gene is TRBJ2-7, the V gene TRBV29-1; D possibly corresponds to TRBD1 (5 bases). CDR3 length: 13 amino acids. Looked up from germline, CDR1 is SQVTM and CDR2 is ANQGSEA. In DNA, the CDR3 is TGCAGCGGTGAAGAAGGGGCTTCCTACGAGCAGTACTTC. This codes for CSGEEGASYEQYF.

V and J are TRBV6-2 or TRBV6-3 and TRBJ2-3; 10 bases fit TRBD1. CDR3 length: 17 residues. Losses at the gene ends were 6 bases for V and 2 bases for J; bases not matched to a gene: 11. Germline V lookup: CDR1 MNHEY, CDR2 SVGEGT. CDR3 DNA sequence: TGTGCCAGCAGCAAAGGGACAGGGGACTACAACACAGATACGCAGTATTTT. This translates into CASSKGTGDYNTDTQYF.

V is TRBV20-1 and J is TRBJ1-1; D is perhaps TRBD1 (6 bases). Looked up from germline, CDR1 is DFQATT and CDR2 is SNEGSKA (reference sequence). This CDR3 has 14 amino acids. Trimming pared 5 bases from V and 4 bases from J, leaving 17 bases between. In DNA form, the CDR3 reads TGCAGTGCTCCACCCACAGGGTGGAGCACTGAAGCTTTCTTT. As protein: CSAPPTGWSTEAFF.

In its sample, this clonotype was seen a few times. The chain couples TRBV27 to TRBJ2-1, with TRBD1 identical over 11 bases. J gave up 9 bases and V 8 bases, and 6 bases lay outside the gene matches. The CDR3 is 13 amino acids. Germline V gene data show CDR1 as MNHEY and CDR2 as SMNVEV (reference sequence). The CDR3 DNA reads TGTGCCAGCTCGGGACAGGGGGTAGGTGAGCAGTTCTTC. This encodes CASSGQGVGEQFF.

This rearrangement joins TRBV2 to TRBJ1-1, with D possibly being TRBD1 (5 bases). Germline V gene data show CDR1 as SNHLY and CDR2 as FYNNEI. This CDR3 is built from 12 residues. V was clipped by 4 bases and J by 4 bases, with 7 bases between them. The CDR3 DNA reads TGTGCCAGCAGTGGGGGGTGCACTGAAGCTTTCTTT. As protein: CASSGGCTEAFF.

This clonotype was counted a few times. The chain joins TRBV6-1 to TRBJ2-1; TRBD2 agrees at 14 bases. Germline CDR1 is MNHNS and CDR2 is SASEGT. The CDR3 covers 18 residues. V lost 6 bases and J lost 0; bases outside the gene matches: 7. The CDR3 region has the DNA TGTGCCAGCAGCCCGACTAGCGGGGGGGCAAGCTCCTACAATGAGCAGTTCTTC. Translating it yields CASSPTSGGASSYNEQFF.